This record concerns one TCR beta chain sequence. Antigen specificity is unknown. The sample comes from a study of cytomegalovirus exposure and HLA in healthy donors. Study results and limitations: Most TCR sequences were seen very rarely across donors, but some public TCRs occurred in many. The tendency of first-cohort TCR clusters to co-occur in the approximately 120 validation repertoires was identified by a subsequent analysis.

Sequencing used immunoSEQ multiplex PCR; TCRdb keeps in-frame clones, though not all of them. The table shows hundreds of thousands of clones, with 80% to 90% occurring only once. V was cut by 2 bases and J by 2 bases, with 10 bases left in between. The CDR3 has 15 residues. CDR1 MNHNY and CDR2 SVGAGI come from the germline V gene (reference sequence). The sequenced sample consisted of PBMCs. The chain carries TRBV6-6 and TRBJ1-5, with a weak D call TRBD1 (5 bases). The origin of this receptor is a young woman in good health and CMV-seronegative. CDR3 in DNA: TGTGCCAGCAGTTACCAGGGTGGGGGCAATCAGCCCCAGCATTTT. Its protein is CASSYQGGGNQPQHF.